Below are 30 T cell receptor beta chains sequenced from a single sample in a study of blood T cell repertoires in COVID-19. Libraries were prepared by immunoSEQ multiplex PCR; TCRdb keeps only in-frame clonotypes and omits some of them. The repertoire holds approximately 86,000 clones, roughly 80% seen once, with about a tenth in the top ten. The sample consisted of peripheral blood. The receptors shown here come from a woman between 70 and 85 years old with acute or convalescent COVID-19.

This clone was seen a single time. Germline is not matched at one junction end, which may reflect a read error. The chain carries TRBV2 and TRBJ1-2; unclear D gene. The CDR3 totals 14 residues. Looked up from germline, CDR1 is SNHLY and CDR2 is FYNNEI. The CDR3 is CASREGRTNYGYTF. The CDR3, as DNA: TGTGCCAGCAGAGAAGGCAGGACTAACTATGGCTACACCTTC.

This chain links TRBV6-5 with TRBJ1-6; 9 nucleotides agree with TRBD1. The V gene's germline CDR1 is MNHEY and CDR2 SVGAGI. The CDR3 extends over 15 amino acids. The V gene end was trimmed by 4 bases and the J gene end by 6 bases; junction bases not matched to a gene: 4. The CDR3 DNA sequence: TGTGCCAGCAGTTCCACAGGGGGCTCTAATTCACCCCTCCACTTT. It is translated as CASSSTGGSNSPLHF.

The chain is built from TRBV6-5 and TRBJ1-6; D is perhaps TRBD1 (5 bases). The germline gives CDR1 MNHEY, CDR2 SVGAGI. This CDR3 is built from 15 residues. Trimming shortened V by 6 bases and J by 10 bases, and 19 bases separated the two germline ends. The CDR3 reads CASREISGDGSPLHF. The CDR3 coding sequence is TGTGCCAGCAGAGAGATCTCGGGGGACGGATCACCCCTCCACTTT.

The V call is TRBV6-5, the J call TRBJ2-6; no firm D call. The germline CDR1 and CDR2 sequences are MNHEY and SVGAGI. Trimming pared 4 bases from V and 2 bases from J, leaving 9 bases between. This CDR3 contains 15 residues. The CDR3 loop is CASSSKPPGANVLTF. CDR3 nucleotides: TGTGCCAGCAGTTCTAAGCCCCCTGGGGCCAACGTCCTGACTTTC.

This clone was counted once. V is TRBV5-1 and J is TRBJ2-1, with 10 positions matching TRBD2. CDR1 SGHRS and CDR2 YFSETQ come from the germline V gene. With V trimmed by 2 bases and J by 6 bases, 5 bases remained unmatched. The CDR3 extends over 15 amino acids. The CDR3 here is CASSFLAGASNEQFF. In DNA form, the CDR3 reads TGCGCCAGCAGCTTCCTAGCGGGAGCCAGCAATGAGCAGTTCTTC.

Here the CDR3 DNA reads TGTGCCTGGAACTTCGGGGGCACCGGGGAGCTGTTTTTT. Protein product: CAWNFGGTGELFF. The J gene is TRBJ2-2, the V gene TRBV30; D possibly corresponds to TRBD2 (6 bases). The CDR3 consists of 13 residues. The germline CDR1 and CDR2 sequences are GTSNPN and SVGIG (reference sequence). V was cut by 4 bases and J by 4 bases, with 10 bases left in between.

This chain uses TRBV5-1 with TRBJ1-6; a possible D gene is TRBD1 (5 bases). Germline assignment: CDR1 SGHRS and CDR2 YFSETQ. The CDR3 runs 14 residues. V was cut by 4 bases and J by 11 bases, with 16 bases left in between. As DNA, the CDR3 is TGCGCCAGCAGCGCTACCGGGCGGGGGACACCCCTCCACTTT. Its translation is CASSATGRGTPLHF.

The V gene is TRBV25-1, the J gene TRBJ2-2, with 7 bases matching TRBD1. V dropped 3 bases and J dropped 4; count of bases not matched to a gene: 5. The CDR3 totals 15 residues. Germline CDR1 is MGHDK and CDR2 is SYGVNS. CDR3 nucleotide sequence: TGTGCCAGCAGTGACGAGACAGGGAGCACCGGGGAGCTGTTTTTT. This sequence encodes CASSDETGSTGELFF.

This clone was recorded a few times. The gene calls are TRBV7-8 and TRBJ2-1; 7 bases are shared with TRBD2. After removal of 3 bases from V and 7 bases from J, the junction contained 6 bases not matched to a gene. This CDR3 contains 14 residues. Looked up from germline, CDR1 is SGHVS and CDR2 is FQNEAQ. The CDR3 reads CASSFREGMNEQFF. The CDR3 DNA reads as TGTGCCAGCAGCTTTAGGGAGGGAATGAATGAGCAGTTCTTC.

The V gene is TRBV5-4, the J gene TRBJ2-7; tentatively, D is TRBD2 (6 bases). V lost 4 bases to trimming and J lost 4 bases, with 6 bases between them. The germline CDR1 and CDR2 sequences are SGHNT and YYREEE (reference sequence). This CDR3 is built from 11 residues. CDR3 region: CASSRGYEQYF. The CDR3, as DNA: TGTGCCAGCAGCCGGGGGTACGAGCAGTACTTC.

This clone was counted only a few times. The chain couples TRBV11-3 to TRBJ2-1; D is possibly TRBD2 (6 bases). The CDR3 spans 15 residues. The ends were cut back, 0 bases at V and 8 bases at J, with 14 bases in the middle. Per the germline V gene, CDR1 is SGHNT and CDR2 is YENEEA. CDR3 coding DNA: TGTGCCAGCAGCTTAGATGGGAGGCGGGTGGATGAGCAGTTCTTC. It codes for CASSLDGRRVDEQFF. Drawing the rest from reference TRBV11-3 and TRBJ2-1, the complete variable domain is EAGVVQSPRYKIIEKKQPVAFWCNPISGHNTLYWYLQNLGQGPELLIRYENEEAVDDSQLPKDRFSAERLKGVDSTLKIQPAELGDSAVYLCASSLDGRRVDEQFFGPGTRLTVL.

The chain recombines TRBV18 with TRBJ1-4, with D tentatively TRBD1 (5 bases). The CDR3 totals 14 residues. V was clipped by 0 bases and J by 5 bases, with 7 bases between them. CDR1 and CDR2 from the germline V gene are KGHSH and LQKENI. The CDR3 sequence is CASSPPYRNEKLFF. The CDR3 nucleotides read TGTGCCAGCTCACCACCTTACAGGAATGAAAAACTGTTTTTT.

The chain recombines TRBV7-9 with TRBJ1-1; no definite D call. The CDR3 is 17 residues long. Per germline, CDR1 SEHNR and CDR2 FQNEAQ (reference sequence). V shed 0 bases and J shed 3 bases, with 17 bases lying between them. Written as DNA, the CDR3 is TGTGCCAGCAGCTTAGCTTTAGCGTGGGGTAGTTACACTGAAGCTTTCTTT. Translated, it gives CASSLALAWGSYTEAFF.

The V and J genes are TRBV5-6 and TRBJ2-3; TRBD2 agrees at 8 bases. The CDR3 has 15 amino acids. Germline V gives CDR1 SGHDT, CDR2 YYEEEE. J lost 2 bases, V lost 0 bases, and 2 bases had no gene match. CDR3 sequence reads: CASSLVAGYTDTQYF. CDR3 bases: TGTGCCAGCAGCTTGGTAGCGGGGTACACAGATACGCAGTATTTT.

V usage is TRBV25-1 and J usage is TRBJ1-1; 7 bases agree with TRBD1. This CDR3 is 17 amino acids long. CDR1 is MGHDK and CDR2 is SYGVNS in the germline V gene. Trimming at V came to 0 bases and at J to 1 base, leaving 8 bases not matched to a gene. CDR3 amino acids: CASSEYGTGASNTEAFF. CDR3 coding DNA: TGTGCCAGCAGTGAATACGGAACAGGGGCATCGAACACTGAAGCTTTCTTT.

The sample holds a few counts of this clone. This chain links TRBV7-8 with TRBJ2-1; 9 nucleotides align to TRBD1. Germline loops: CDR1 SGHVS, CDR2 FQNEAQ. V lost 5 bases to trimming and J lost 4 bases; unmatched junction nucleotides: 9. This CDR3 is built from 16 residues. For the CDR3, the DNA is TGTGCCAGCAGCCAGCTTGCGGGACAGGGATACAATGAGCAGTTCTTC. Its protein product is CASSQLAGQGYNEQFF. Drawing the rest from reference TRBV7-8 and TRBJ2-1, the complete variable domain is GAGVSQSPRYKVAKRGQDVALRCDPISGHVSLFWYQQALGQGPEFLTYFQNEAQLDKSGLPSDRFFAERPEGSVSTLKIQRTQQEDSAVYLCASSQLAGQGYNEQFFGPGTRLTVL.

The CDR3 loop reads CAWRRGGLDGYTF. CDR3 nucleotide sequence: TGTGCCTGGAGAAGGGGAGGGTTGGATGGCTACACCTTC. This chain links TRBV30 with TRBJ1-2; the D gene is possibly TRBD1 (5 bases). The V gene lost 3 bases and the J gene lost 6 bases, with 14 bases spanning the gap. The CDR3 contains 13 residues. CDR1 is GTSNPN, CDR2 SVGIG, per germline (reference sequence).

The chain carries TRBV6-5 and TRBJ2-3, with D perhaps matching TRBD1 (6 bases). Germline CDR1 is MNHEY and CDR2 is SVGAGI. V shed 6 bases and J shed 2 bases, with 15 bases lying between them. This CDR3 region has 15 residues. The CDR3 loop is CASSPQGPTTDTQYF. The CDR3 DNA reads TGTGCCAGCAGCCCACAGGGCCCCACCACAGATACGCAGTATTTT.

This clone was counted a single time. This chain joins TRBV6-5 and TRBJ2-3, with a tentative D call TRBD2 (6 bases). CDR3 length equals 13 residues. In germline, CDR1 is MNHEY, CDR2 SVGAGI. Trimming took 8 bases from V and 0 from J, leaving 9 bases between them. CDR3 bases: TGTGCCAGCGGAGGGACTAGCACAGATACGCAGTATTTT. Residues: CASGGTSTDTQYF.

Worth noting for this clone: This sample includes further DNA sequences coding for the same CDR3. The chain joins TRBV30 to TRBJ1-4, with D tentatively TRBD1 (5 bases). Germline V gene lookup returns CDR1 GTSNPN and CDR2 SVGIG (reference sequence). The CDR3 contains 14 residues. Between the trimmed V and J ends, which lost 1 base and 3 bases, there was a span of 9 bases. CDR3 sequence reads: CAWSGQGSNEKLFF. CDR3 bases: TGTGCCTGGAGTGGCCAGGGTTCTAATGAAAAACTGTTTTTT.

This clone appeared a few times. The chain employs TRBV7-2 and TRBJ2-7, with 7 bases lining up with TRBD1. V trimming: 5 bases; J trimming: 1 base; junction bases outside the gene matches: 5. The CDR3 contains 14 residues. Germline V CDR1 and CDR2: SGHTA, FQGNSA. The CDR3 DNA reads TGTGCCAGCAGCACTAACAGGGGATCCTACGAGCAGTACTTC. It translates to CASSTNRGSYEQYF.

A single count supports this clone. CDR3 sequence reads: CASSLVDRGEQYF. CDR3 coding DNA: TGTGCCAGCAGCTTGGTGGACAGGGGCGAGCAGTACTTC. The chain carries TRBV7-9 and TRBJ2-7; 9 nucleotides line up with TRBD1. The J segment lost 6 bases and the V segment lost 3 bases, leaving 3 bases of the junction unmatched. This CDR3 is 13 amino acids long. Germline values: CDR1 SEHNR, CDR2 FQNEAQ (reference sequence).

V is TRBV6-5 and J is TRBJ2-2; TRBD2 agrees at 7 bases. J lost 2 bases, V lost 7 bases, and 4 bases had no gene match. From germline, CDR1 is MNHEY and CDR2 SVGAGI. The length of the CDR3 is 14 residues. The CDR3 DNA reads TGTGCCAGCACCCGGACTAGAAACACCGGGGAGCTGTTTTTT. Its translation is CASTRTRNTGELFF.

This clone was observed a handful of times. The junction shows a germline mismatch at one end, possibly a read error. The chain carries TRBV19 and TRBJ2-2; tentative D call: TRBD2 (6 bases). The CDR3 spans 12 residues. In germline, CDR1 is LNHDA, CDR2 SQIVND (reference sequence). The DNA of the CDR3 is TGTGCCAGTAGTATAGGACTAGGAGGCTGGATTTTT. This translates into CASSIGLGGWIF.

The rearrangement links TRBV5-6 to TRBJ1-6; a possible D gene is TRBD1 (5 bases). The V gene lost 4 bases and the J gene lost 7 bases, with 15 bases spanning the gap. The CDR3 extends over 15 amino acids. Germline lookup yields CDR1 SGHDT and CDR2 YYEEEE. CDR3 amino acids: CASSQFPGVNSPLHF. CDR3 coding DNA: TGTGCCAGCAGCCAATTTCCGGGGGTAAATTCACCCCTCCACTTT.

The chain links TRBV9 to TRBJ1-6; D is perhaps TRBD1 (5 bases). V lost 0 bases, J lost 8 bases, and 12 bases lay in between. Germline CDR1 reads SGDLS; CDR2 reads YYNGEE. This CDR3 spans 15 amino acids. CDR3 loop: CASSVAPGRDSPLHF. The CDR3 DNA reads as TGTGCCAGCAGCGTAGCCCCAGGGAGGGATTCACCCCTCCACTTT.

This clone was observed a single time. The rearrangement joins TRBV19 to TRBJ2-3, with 8 bases aligning to TRBD1. Germline V gene sequence: CDR1 LNHDA, CDR2 SQIVND (reference sequence). The CDR3 sequence is 14 residues long. The junction had 9 bases not matched to a gene; V was cut back by 4 bases and J by 9 bases. The CDR3 reads CASSTTPGGETQYF. The CDR3 DNA sequence: TGTGCCAGTAGTACAACTCCAGGGGGCGAGACGCAGTATTTT.

Written as DNA, the CDR3 is TGTGCCAGCAGTGAAGAATGGCTAGCTGGGGAGACCCAGTACTTC. It yields the protein CASSEEWLAGETQYF. The chain joins TRBV6-1 to TRBJ2-5; maybe TRBD2 (5 bases). Trimming cost V 1 base and J 5 bases, with 14 bases left between them. This CDR3 region has 15 residues. Germline values: CDR1 MNHNS, CDR2 SASEGT.

This clone has more than one count but fewer than ten. This chain links TRBV7-9 with TRBJ1-5, with TRBD1 as a possible D gene (5 bases). Germline values: CDR1 SEHNR, CDR2 FQNEAQ (reference sequence). Trimming cost V 5 bases and J 7 bases, with 15 bases left between them. The CDR3 sequence is 14 residues long. CDR3 coding DNA: TGTGCCAGCAGCCCACCGGGGGAGGTCCAGCCCCAGCATTTT. It is translated as CASSPPGEVQPQHF.

This clone was detected only once. J is TRBJ2-3 and V is TRBV27; 9 bases fit TRBD2. V lost 4 bases to trimming and J lost 4 bases; unmatched junction nucleotides: 15. Germline CDR1 is MNHEY and CDR2 is SMNVEV (reference sequence). The CDR3 is 18 residues long. In DNA form, the CDR3 reads TGTGCCAGCAGTTCCTATCTCGTAGCGGGAGAATATTCAGATACGCAGTATTTT. Translating it yields CASSSYLVAGEYSDTQYF.